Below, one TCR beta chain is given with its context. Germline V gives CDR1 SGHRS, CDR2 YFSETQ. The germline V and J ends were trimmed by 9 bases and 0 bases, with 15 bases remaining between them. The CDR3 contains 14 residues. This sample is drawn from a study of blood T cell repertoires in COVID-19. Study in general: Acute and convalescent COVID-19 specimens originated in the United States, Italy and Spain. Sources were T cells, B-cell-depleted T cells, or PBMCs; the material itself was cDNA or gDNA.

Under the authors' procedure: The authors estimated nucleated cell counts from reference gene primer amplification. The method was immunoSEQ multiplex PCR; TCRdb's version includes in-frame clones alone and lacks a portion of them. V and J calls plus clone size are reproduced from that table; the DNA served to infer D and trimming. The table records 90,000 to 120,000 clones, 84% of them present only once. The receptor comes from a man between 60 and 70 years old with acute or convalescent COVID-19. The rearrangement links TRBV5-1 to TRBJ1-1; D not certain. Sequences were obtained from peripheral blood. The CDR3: CATREGSMNTEAFF. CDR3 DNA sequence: TGCGCCACTCGGGAAGGTTCCATGAACACTGAAGCTTTCTTT. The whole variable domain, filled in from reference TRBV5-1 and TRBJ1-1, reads KAGVTQTPRYLIKTRGQQVTLSCSPISGHRSVSWYQQTPGQGLQFLFEYFSETQRNKGNFPGRFSGRQFSNSRSEMNVSTLELGDSALYLCATREGSMNTEAFFGQGTRLTVV.